This T cell receptor beta chain was observed in a study of T cell clonotyping in hematopoietic cell transplantation. General study findings and limits: Pathologically expanded recipient clonotypes increased progressively from day 30 to day 180 as diversity fell.

The repertoire was sequenced with immunoSEQ multiplex PCR; TCRdb's copy has only in-frame clones and lacks some. The data contain tens of thousands of clones, 94% of them seen just once; the ten biggest clones take up more than 0.7%. Trimming cost V 1 base and J 1 base, with 10 bases left between them. The CDR3 loop spans 15 amino acids. Germline V lookup: CDR1 SGHNT, CDR2 YENEEA. Of note for this clone: Its matching antigen is unknown.

The sample consisted of peripheral blood mononuclear cells. This clonotype was obtained from a woman aged 45 to 65 in good health. Some clones in this sample may be carry-over from other donors' samples. The chain employs TRBV11-3 and TRBJ2-5; maybe TRBD2 (5 bases). The CDR3 reads CASSLVGLAQETQYF. In DNA, the CDR3 is TGTGCCAGCAGCTTAGTAGGGCTAGCCCAAGAGACCCAGTACTTC. Supplemented by reference TRBV11-3 and TRBJ2-5, the full variable domain reads EAGVVQSPRYKIIEKKQPVAFWCNPISGHNTLYWYLQNLGQGPELLIRYENEEAVDDSQLPKDRFSAERLKGVDSTLKIQPAELGDSAVYLCASSLVGLAQETQYFGPGTRLLVL.